This TCR beta chain was sequenced during a study of Ad26.COV2.S vaccination and SARS-CoV-2 variants. The wider study: Trial arm assignment for the donor was COV1001 Ad26.COV2.S.

Study-wide results and limits: TCR breadth and depth estimates may have understated total T cell responses. Vaccine recipients and placebo recipients showed similar non-spike TCR breadth. Greater spike-specific TCR breadth was seen in vaccine recipients than in placebo recipients.

The treatment here: about 20 received Ad26.COV2.S at low or high dose, single or two shots; about 5 received placebo; per-sample allocation not given. Sampling was done on day 63 after the first vaccine or placebo injection. As to this clone: Its antigen is not identified.

Between the trimmed V and J ends, which lost 4 bases and 2 bases, there was a span of 16 bases. The CDR3 runs to 16 residues. Sequenced by immunoSEQ multiplex PCR; TCRdb stores in-frame clones only, minus some. The profile covers 500,000 or so clones, with around 90% appearing a single time and 10% to 15% taken by the ten largest. Sequenced material: peripheral blood, taken in a trial of Ad26.COV2.S vaccine versus placebo. The chain is built from TRBV5-3 and TRBJ1-5; the D gene is possibly TRBD1 (5 bases). TRBV5-3 is flagged as an ORF with uncertain function. The sequence came from a person between 18 and 65 years old who received the Ad26.COV2.S COVID-19 vaccine or a placebo. The CDR3 loop is CARSGKQARGNQPQHF. CDR3 in DNA: TGTGCCAGAAGCGGGAAACAGGCGAGGGGCAATCAGCCCCAGCATTTT.